A selection of T cell receptor beta chains follows, all from one sample in a study of T cells in Graves' hyperthyroidism and ophthalmopathy. From the multiplex PCR reads, TCRdb called clonotypes with MiXCR, one entry per CDR3 protein. The sample lists 250,000 to 300,000 distinct CDR3 sequences; just over 14% were seen once. Sequencing was carried out using blood. The receptor set was obtained from a woman aged 35 to 49 with Graves' hyperthyroidism that later progressed to Graves' ophthalmopathy. CDR3s include the opening cysteine and the closing phenylalanine or tryptophan. Size values are once, few and many counts, or a class for expanded clones, and some rows have none.

cdr3_aa: CASGWGHTEAFF
v_call: TRBV12-3/TRBV12-4
clone_size: NA
j_call: TRBJ1-1

cdr3_aa: CSAGPFVLGVRTEAFF
v_call: TRBV20-1
clone_size: many
j_call: TRBJ1-1

cdr3_aa: CAISDGNPGQQETQYF
v_call: TRBV10-3
clone_size: many
j_call: TRBJ2-5

cdr3_aa: CASSFLAGVGDTQYF
v_call: TRBV11-2
clone_size: many
j_call: TRBJ2-3

cdr3_aa: CASSPRDGGWNEQFF
v_call: TRBV28
clone_size: many
j_call: TRBJ2-1

cdr3_aa: CASSFPQRASGDLSGANVLTF
v_call: TRBV5-1
clone_size: few
j_call: TRBJ2-6

cdr3_aa: CSASPQHDPNQPQHF
v_call: TRBV20-1
clone_size: NA
j_call: TRBJ1-5

cdr3_aa: CASSARDRAYEQYF
v_call: TRBV18
clone_size: few
j_call: TRBJ2-7

cdr3_aa: CASSVGSWEGPGNTIYF
v_call: TRBV9
clone_size: few
j_call: TRBJ1-3

cdr3_aa: CASSDLGDNYGYTF
v_call: TRBV25-1
clone_size: few
j_call: TRBJ1-2

cdr3_aa: CASAASGQAADTQYF
v_call: TRBV25-1
clone_size: many
j_call: TRBJ2-3

cdr3_aa: CAISKGQGYSDTQYF
v_call: TRBV6-1
clone_size: many
j_call: TRBJ2-3

cdr3_aa: CASSGRTSSEQYF
v_call: TRBV9
clone_size: many
j_call: TRBJ2-7

cdr3_aa: CASSLEGVPEQYF
v_call: TRBV7-6
clone_size: many
j_call: TRBJ2-7

cdr3_aa: CATSRDSLAFVGNTIYF
v_call: TRBV15
clone_size: many
j_call: TRBJ1-3

cdr3_aa: CSARTGGGSPLHF
v_call: TRBV20-1
clone_size: many
j_call: TRBJ1-6

cdr3_aa: CATSGQAGRAEAFF
v_call: TRBV2
clone_size: many
j_call: TRBJ1-1

cdr3_aa: CASSPTFNPYEQYF
v_call: TRBV7-3
clone_size: many
j_call: TRBJ2-7

cdr3_aa: CASSLRTGYGYTF
v_call: TRBV7-8
clone_size: many
j_call: TRBJ1-2

cdr3_aa: CASSLAGGGYAEAFF
v_call: TRBV5-1
clone_size: few
j_call: TRBJ1-1

cdr3_aa: CASTLGLAGGETQYF
v_call: TRBV12-3/TRBV12-4
clone_size: medium-sized
j_call: TRBJ2-5

cdr3_aa: CASNKNTGELFF
v_call: TRBV5-1
clone_size: NA
j_call: TRBJ2-2

cdr3_aa: CASSRDRGSHEQYF
v_call: TRBV7-2
clone_size: many
j_call: TRBJ2-7

cdr3_aa: CSVLPGTGSFYGYTF
v_call: TRBV29-1
clone_size: NA
j_call: TRBJ1-2

cdr3_aa: CASSWTSGRGEQFF
v_call: TRBV11-3
clone_size: many
j_call: TRBJ2-1

cdr3_aa: CASTEGVAKNIQYF
v_call: TRBV2
clone_size: many
j_call: TRBJ2-4

cdr3_aa: CAGGPTYEQYF
v_call: TRBV30
clone_size: many
j_call: TRBJ2-7

cdr3_aa: CASSIAGGKETQYF
v_call: TRBV7-2
clone_size: many
j_call: TRBJ2-5

cdr3_aa: CASSQAASGRPLSYEQYF
v_call: TRBV28
clone_size: NA
j_call: TRBJ2-7

cdr3_aa: CSAPPTGYYEQYF
v_call: TRBV20-1
clone_size: many
j_call: TRBJ2-7